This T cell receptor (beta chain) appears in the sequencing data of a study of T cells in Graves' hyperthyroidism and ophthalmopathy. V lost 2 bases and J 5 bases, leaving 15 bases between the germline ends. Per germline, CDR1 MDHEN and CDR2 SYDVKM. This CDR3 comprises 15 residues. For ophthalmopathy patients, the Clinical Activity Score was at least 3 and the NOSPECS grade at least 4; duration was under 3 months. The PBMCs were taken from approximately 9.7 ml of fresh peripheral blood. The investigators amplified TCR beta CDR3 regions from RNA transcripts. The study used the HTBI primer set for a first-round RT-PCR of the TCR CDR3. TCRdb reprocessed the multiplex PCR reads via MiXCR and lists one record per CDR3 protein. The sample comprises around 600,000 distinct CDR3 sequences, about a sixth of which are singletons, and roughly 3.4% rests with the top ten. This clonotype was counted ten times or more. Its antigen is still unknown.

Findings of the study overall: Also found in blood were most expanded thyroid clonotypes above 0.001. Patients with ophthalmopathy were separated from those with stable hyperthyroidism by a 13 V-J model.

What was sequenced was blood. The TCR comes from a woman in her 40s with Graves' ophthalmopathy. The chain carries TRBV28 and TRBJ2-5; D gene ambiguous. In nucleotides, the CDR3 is TGTGCCAGCAGTTTAACGGTTGGTGGCAGGGAGACCCAGTACTTC. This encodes CASSLTVGGRETQYF.